These T cell receptor beta chains were read from a single sample in a study of radiation and T cells in renal cell carcinoma. Generated by immunoSEQ multiplex PCR, the TCRdb table keeps only in-frame clones and is missing some. There are about 130,000 clones in the sample; approximately 80% occur only once, and 1.5% to 2% lies in the top ten. Here the sequenced sample was blood, taken from a patient whose treatment included radiotherapy and nephrectomy. These receptors originate from a woman aged 55 to 70 with renal cell carcinoma. Each CDR3 is given with its conserved first and last residue. Each record gives: J gene, V gene, clone size, D gene, CDR3 protein, CDR3 DNA. The D gene is left open where the match is weak. Not every row has a clone size; where given, it reads once, few, many or a size class.

J gene: TRBJ2-1; V gene: TRBV7-9; clone size: .; D gene: TRBD1; CDR3 protein: CASSWGTGGYEQFF; CDR3 DNA: TGTGCCAGCAGCTGGGGGACAGGGGGCTATGAGCAGTTCTTC
J gene: TRBJ1-6; V gene: TRBV27; clone size: .; D gene: TRBD1; CDR3 protein: CASSLSPGQGTYNSPLHF; CDR3 DNA: TGTGCCAGCAGTTTATCGCCGGGACAGGGGACCTATAATTCACCCCTCCACTTT
J gene: TRBJ2-1; V gene: TRBV11-2; clone size: .; D gene: .; CDR3 protein: CASSLEAGPYNEQFF; CDR3 DNA: TGTGCCAGCAGCTTAGAGGCAGGGCCCTACAATGAGCAGTTCTTC
J gene: TRBJ1-4; V gene: TRBV5-1; clone size: .; D gene: .; CDR3 protein: CASKGTTNEKLFF; CDR3 DNA: TGCGCCAGCAAGGGAACAACTAATGAAAAACTGTTTTTT
J gene: TRBJ1-4; V gene: TRBV19; clone size: .; D gene: TRBD1; CDR3 protein: CASSSRDSTEKLFF; CDR3 DNA: TGTGCCAGTAGTTCCCGGGACAGCACTGAAAAACTGTTTTTT
J gene: TRBJ1-3; V gene: TRBV18; clone size: once; D gene: .; CDR3 protein: CASSPSDLGNTIYF; CDR3 DNA: TGTGCCAGCTCACCCTCGGATCTTGGAAACACCATATATTTT
J gene: TRBJ2-7; V gene: TRBV5-1; clone size: few; D gene: .; CDR3 protein: CASSFYVNSYEQYF; CDR3 DNA: TGCGCCAGCAGTTTTTACGTTAATTCCTACGAGCAGTACTTC
J gene: TRBJ1-1; V gene: TRBV7-2; clone size: .; D gene: TRBD1; CDR3 protein: CASSVQGVGTEAFF; CDR3 DNA: TGTGCCAGCAGCGTTCAGGGGGTGGGCACTGAAGCTTTCTTT
J gene: TRBJ1-2; V gene: TRBV6-5; clone size: .; D gene: .; CDR3 protein: CASNQQGSSNYGYTF; CDR3 DNA: TGTGCCAGCAATCAGCAGGGGTCCTCTAACTATGGCTACACCTTC
J gene: TRBJ1-1; V gene: TRBV29-1; clone size: .; D gene: TRBD1; CDR3 protein: CSVGQANTEAFF; CDR3 DNA: TGCAGCGTAGGACAGGCGAACACTGAAGCTTTCTTT
J gene: TRBJ1-6; V gene: TRBV19; clone size: .; D gene: .; CDR3 protein: CASSGRQPPGPTRDSPLHF; CDR3 DNA: TGTGCCAGTAGTGGTCGCCAACCACCGGGGCCCACCAGGGATTCACCCCTCCACTTT
J gene: TRBJ2-3; V gene: TRBV4-2; clone size: .; D gene: TRBD2; CDR3 protein: CASSQVGPGLVADTQYF; CDR3 DNA: TGTGCCAGCAGCCAAGTTGGGCCCGGACTAGTGGCAGATACGCAGTATTTT
J gene: TRBJ1-2; V gene: TRBV29-1; clone size: .; D gene: .; CDR3 protein: CSVDLRANYGYTF; CDR3 DNA: TGCAGCGTGGACCTGAGGGCTAACTATGGCTACACCTTC
J gene: TRBJ1-2; V gene: TRBV7-8; clone size: .; D gene: .; CDR3 protein: CASSLPGVRYGYTF; CDR3 DNA: TGTGCCAGCAGCCTTCCAGGGGTGAGATATGGCTACACCTTC
J gene: TRBJ1-2; V gene: TRBV27; clone size: .; D gene: TRBD1; CDR3 protein: CASSLRDRGFGYTF; CDR3 DNA: TGTGCCAGCAGTTTACGGGACAGGGGGTTTGGCTACACCTTC
J gene: TRBJ1-2; V gene: TRBV28; clone size: .; D gene: TRBD1; CDR3 protein: CASSPTGNYGYTF; CDR3 DNA: TGTGCCAGCAGCCCGACAGGGAACTATGGCTACACCTTC
J gene: TRBJ1-2; V gene: TRBV5-4; clone size: few; D gene: TRBD1; CDR3 protein: CASSDRTGGEVYGYTF; CDR3 DNA: TGTGCCAGCAGCGATAGGACAGGGGGCGAGGTTTATGGCTACACCTTC
J gene: TRBJ2-1; V gene: TRBV5-1; clone size: .; D gene: .; CDR3 protein: CASSSDTSYNEQFF; CDR3 DNA: TGCGCCAGCAGCTCGGACACTTCCTACAATGAGCAGTTCTTC
J gene: TRBJ2-4; V gene: TRBV2; clone size: .; D gene: TRBD2; CDR3 protein: CAKSDLGTSGTGIQYF; CDR3 DNA: TGTGCCAAAAGCGACCTCGGGACTAGCGGGACGGGCATTCAGTACTTC
J gene: TRBJ1-1; V gene: TRBV9; clone size: .; D gene: TRBD1; CDR3 protein: CASSGGQVYTEAFF; CDR3 DNA: TGTGCCAGCAGCGGCGGACAGGTCTACACTGAAGCTTTCTTT
J gene: TRBJ1-6; V gene: TRBV6-4; clone size: .; D gene: .; CDR3 protein: CASSAERGANSPLHF; CDR3 DNA: TGTGCCAGCAGTGCCGAGAGAGGGGCAAACTCACCCCTCCACTTT
J gene: TRBJ1-3; V gene: TRBV19; clone size: .; D gene: .; CDR3 protein: CASSTGSDSGNTIYF; CDR3 DNA: TGTGCCAGTAGTACAGGGTCCGACTCTGGAAACACCATATATTTT
J gene: TRBJ1-2; V gene: TRBV29-1; clone size: .; D gene: TRBD1; CDR3 protein: CSVVGDREDGYTF; CDR3 DNA: TGCAGCGTTGTCGGGGACAGGGAGGATGGCTACACCTTC
J gene: TRBJ1-1; V gene: TRBV11-2; clone size: many; D gene: .; CDR3 protein: CASSYWGQNTEAFF; CDR3 DNA: TGTGCCAGCAGCTACTGGGGTCAGAACACTGAAGCTTTCTTT
J gene: TRBJ1-4; V gene: TRBV10-3; clone size: .; D gene: .; CDR3 protein: CAISESNAYEKLFF; CDR3 DNA: TGTGCCATCAGTGAGTCGAATGCATATGAAAAACTGTTTTTT
J gene: TRBJ1-1; V gene: TRBV5-1; clone size: .; D gene: TRBD1; CDR3 protein: CASRLRGPEAFF; CDR3 DNA: TGCGCCAGCCGGCTAAGGGGGCCCGAAGCTTTCTTT
J gene: TRBJ1-1; V gene: TRBV7-2; clone size: .; D gene: TRBD1; CDR3 protein: CASSIYRGGTEAFF; CDR3 DNA: TGTGCCAGCAGCATTTACAGGGGCGGGACTGAAGCTTTCTTT
J gene: TRBJ1-1; V gene: TRBV27; clone size: .; D gene: .; CDR3 protein: CASSLAGMNTEAFF; CDR3 DNA: TGTGCCAGCAGTTTAGCGGGGATGAACACTGAAGCTTTCTTT
J gene: TRBJ2-1; V gene: TRBV19; clone size: .; D gene: .; CDR3 protein: CASSIGQYNEQFF; CDR3 DNA: TGTGCCAGTAGTATTGGACAGTACAATGAGCAGTTCTTC
J gene: TRBJ1-3; V gene: TRBV6-6; clone size: .; D gene: .; CDR3 protein: CASSVDSSSGNTIYF; CDR3 DNA: TGTGCCAGCAGCGTTGACAGCAGCTCTGGAAACACCATATATTTT
J gene: TRBJ1-1; V gene: TRBV11-2; clone size: .; D gene: .; CDR3 protein: CASRELMVNTEAFF; CDR3 DNA: TGTGCCAGCAGGGAGTTGATGGTGAACACTGAAGCTTTCTTT
J gene: TRBJ1-5; V gene: TRBV19; clone size: .; D gene: .; CDR3 protein: CASHRDRKLSDRISWPQHF; CDR3 DNA: TGTGCCAGTCACAGAGATAGAAAGCTGTCGGATCGGATTAGCTGGCCCCAGCATTTT
J gene: TRBJ2-3; V gene: TRBV7-2; clone size: .; D gene: .; CDR3 protein: CASSLVLRISSTDTQYF; CDR3 DNA: TGTGCCAGCAGCTTAGTATTGAGGATCTCTAGCACAGATACGCAGTATTTT
J gene: TRBJ2-7; V gene: TRBV11-2; clone size: .; D gene: .; CDR3 protein: CASSLVGTTSYEQYF; CDR3 DNA: TGTGCCAGCAGCTTAGTTGGGACAACTAGCTACGAGCAGTACTTC
J gene: TRBJ1-1; V gene: TRBV5-1; clone size: .; D gene: .; CDR3 protein: CASSWGSGTEAFF; CDR3 DNA: TGCGCCAGCAGCTGGGGATCGGGCACTGAAGCTTTCTTT
J gene: TRBJ2-2; V gene: TRBV28; clone size: .; D gene: .; CDR3 protein: CASSPSVGTVPGELFF; CDR3 DNA: TGTGCCAGCAGTCCCTCGGTAGGGACCGTACCCGGGGAGCTGTTTTTT
J gene: TRBJ1-4; V gene: TRBV6-1; clone size: .; D gene: .; CDR3 protein: CASSALGATNEKLFF; CDR3 DNA: TGTGCCAGCAGTGCCTTGGGGGCGACTAATGAAAAACTGTTTTTT
J gene: TRBJ2-3; V gene: TRBV27; clone size: .; D gene: TRBD2; CDR3 protein: CASRGSGLAPDTQYF; CDR3 DNA: TGTGCCAGCAGGGGATCCGGACTAGCCCCAGATACGCAGTATTTT
J gene: TRBJ1-4; V gene: TRBV28; clone size: .; D gene: .; CDR3 protein: CASSPLSGFVEKLFF; CDR3 DNA: TGTGCCAGCAGCCCACTTTCAGGGTTCGTCGAAAAACTGTTTTTT
J gene: TRBJ2-1; V gene: TRBV5-1; clone size: .; D gene: TRBD1; CDR3 protein: CASSWSVGTGGNEQFF; CDR3 DNA: TGCGCCAGCAGCTGGAGCGTCGGGACAGGGGGCAATGAGCAGTTCTTC
J gene: TRBJ2-1; V gene: TRBV6-1; clone size: .; D gene: TRBD2; CDR3 protein: CASTGLARNEQFF; CDR3 DNA: TGTGCCAGCACGGGACTAGCGAGGAATGAGCAGTTCTTC
J gene: TRBJ2-5; V gene: TRBV11-2; clone size: .; D gene: .; CDR3 protein: CASSRLETQYF; CDR3 DNA: TGTGCCAGCAGCCGATTAGAGACCCAGTACTTC
J gene: TRBJ1-4; V gene: TRBV6-5; clone size: .; D gene: .; CDR3 protein: CASSYSSDEKLFF; CDR3 DNA: TGTGCCAGCAGTTACTCCTCAGACGAAAAACTGTTTTTT
J gene: TRBJ1-2; V gene: TRBV5-1; clone size: .; D gene: .; CDR3 protein: CASSLAPGGYGYTF; CDR3 DNA: TGCGCCAGCAGCTTGGCCCCGGGGGGCTATGGCTACACCTTC
J gene: TRBJ2-7; V gene: TRBV5-1; clone size: .; D gene: TRBD2; CDR3 protein: CASSSVGGTEQYF; CDR3 DNA: TGCGCCAGCAGCTCGGTGGGGGGGACGGAGCAGTACTTC